Listed below are T cell receptor beta chains from one sample, sequenced in a study of technical replicates of blood from several donors. Method: immunoSEQ multiplex PCR; TCRdb's copy keeps in-frame clones and lacks some. Of about 97,000 clones listed, 95% to 96% are singletons. Sequencing used T cells isolated from PBMCs. Receptors were obtained from a human donor in good health. Each CDR3 is given with its conserved first and last residue. Fields, in order: J gene, clone size, V gene, D gene, CDR3 DNA, CDR3 protein. A D gene is named only where the DNA matches it firmly. Size is omitted from some rows. Given values are once, few, many or a class for expanded clones.

TRBJ2-1 | . | TRBV4-1 | TRBD2 | TGCGCCAGCAGCCAAAACTCGGCGGGAGATTCTTTTGAGCAGTTCTTC | CASSQNSAGDSFEQFF
TRBJ2-7 | . | TRBV11-1 | TRBD2 | TGTGCCAGCAGCGCCGGACTAGCGGCTACCTACGAGCAGTACTTC | CASSAGLAATYEQYF
TRBJ1-2 | . | TRBV4-1 | . | TGCGCCAGCAGCCAAAACCCACCCGGGAGGTATGGCTACACCTTC | CASSQNPPGRYGYTF
TRBJ1-5 | . | TRBV10-1 | . | TGCGCCAGCAGTGAGTCGACACAGCCCCAGCATTTT | CASSESTQPQHF
TRBJ2-7 | . | TRBV7-9 | . | TGTGCCAGCAGCCGGACTCCCAATACCTACGAGCAGTACTTC | CASSRTPNTYEQYF
TRBJ2-1 | . | TRBV6-5 | . | TGTGCCAGCAGTTACTCGGTTTCAGGGGATGGTGAGCAGTTCTTC | CASSYSVSGDGEQFF
TRBJ2-7 | . | TRBV7-9 | TRBD2 | TGTGCCAGCAGCTCACGACTAGCGGGAGTAAGGGCTCCGGAGGAGCAGTACTTC | CASSSRLAGVRAPEEQYF
TRBJ2-1 | once | TRBV6-1 | . | TGTGCCAGCAGGGGTAGCATAGATGAGCAGTTCTTC | CASRGSIDEQFF
TRBJ2-1 | . | TRBV7-9 | . | TGTGCCAGCAGCGTCAGCAGGGGAAATGAGCAGTTCTTC | CASSVSRGNEQFF
TRBJ1-1 | . | TRBV27 | . | TGTGCCAGCGGCCAAAAACAGGGTTGGGGGACGAACACTGAAGCTTTCTTT | CASGQKQGWGTNTEAFF
TRBJ2-1 | . | TRBV27 | TRBD2 | TGTGCCAGCAGTTCCTCAAGACGGACTAGCGAAGATGAGCAGTTCTTC | CASSSSRRTSEDEQFF
TRBJ2-7 | . | TRBV7-9 | . | TGTGCCAGCAGCCCTCTAACTCCATCTAACTACGAGCAGTACTTC | CASSPLTPSNYEQYF
TRBJ1-1 | . | TRBV9 | . | TGTGCCAGCAGCGTAGCCGAGGGCACTGAAGCTTTCTTT | CASSVAEGTEAFF
TRBJ1-1 | . | TRBV11-2 | TRBD1 | TGTGCCAGCAGCTATACTGGACAGGCGGGGTTTGAAGCTTTCTTT | CASSYTGQAGFEAFF
TRBJ2-1 | . | TRBV27 | TRBD1 | TGTGCCAGCAGTTTATATACCAGGGGGCTTTACAATGAGCAGTTCTTC | CASSLYTRGLYNEQFF
TRBJ2-5 | . | TRBV21-1 | . | TGTGCCAGCAGCAAAGCACAGGGTATAGAGACCCAGTACTTC | CASSKAQGIETQYF
TRBJ1-2 | . | TRBV7-7 | TRBD1 | TGTGCTAGCAGCTGTTCCGGGACAGTTACTAGATTTGGGTTTCGCACCTTC | CASSCSGTVTRFGFRTF